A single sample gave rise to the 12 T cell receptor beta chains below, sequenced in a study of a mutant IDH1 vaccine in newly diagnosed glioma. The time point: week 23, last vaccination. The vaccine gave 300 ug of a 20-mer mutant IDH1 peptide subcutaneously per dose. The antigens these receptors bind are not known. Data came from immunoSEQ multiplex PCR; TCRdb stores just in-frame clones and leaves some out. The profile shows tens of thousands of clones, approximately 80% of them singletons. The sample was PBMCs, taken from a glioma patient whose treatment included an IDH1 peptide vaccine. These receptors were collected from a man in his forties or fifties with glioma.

The CDR3 sequence is CASNPPGKPGELFF. The CDR3 nucleotides are TGTGCCAGCAACCCCCCAGGGAAGCCCGGGGAGCTGTTTTTT. The chain has TRBV9 and TRBJ2-2, with D maybe TRBD1 (5 bases). The CDR3 has 14 amino acids. V lost 6 bases and J 6 bases, leaving 15 bases between the germline ends. The V gene's germline CDR1 is SGDLS and CDR2 YYNGEE.

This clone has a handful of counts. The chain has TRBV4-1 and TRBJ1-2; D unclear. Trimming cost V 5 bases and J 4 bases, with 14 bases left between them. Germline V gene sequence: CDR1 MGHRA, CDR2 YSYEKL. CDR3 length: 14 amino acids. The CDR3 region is CASSAGPSSYGYTF. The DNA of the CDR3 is TGCGCCAGCAGCGCGGGCCCTTCTAGCTATGGCTACACCTTC.

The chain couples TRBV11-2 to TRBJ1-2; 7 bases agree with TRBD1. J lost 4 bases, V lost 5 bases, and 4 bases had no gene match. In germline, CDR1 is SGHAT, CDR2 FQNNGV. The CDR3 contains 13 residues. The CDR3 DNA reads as TGTGCCAGCAGCCTGACAGGGATCTATGGCTACACCTTC. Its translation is CASSLTGIYGYTF. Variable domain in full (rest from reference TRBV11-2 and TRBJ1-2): EAGVAQSPRYKIIEKRQSVAFWCNPISGHATLYWYQQILGQGPKLLIQFQNNGVVDDSQLPKDRFSAERLKGVDSTLKIQPAKLEDSAVYLCASSLTGIYGYTFGSGTRLTVV.

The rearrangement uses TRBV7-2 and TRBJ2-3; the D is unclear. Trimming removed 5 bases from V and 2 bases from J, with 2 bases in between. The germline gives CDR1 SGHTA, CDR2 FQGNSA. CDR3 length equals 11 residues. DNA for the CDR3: TGTGCCAGCAGCGACACAGATACGCAGTATTTT. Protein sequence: CASSDTDTQYF.

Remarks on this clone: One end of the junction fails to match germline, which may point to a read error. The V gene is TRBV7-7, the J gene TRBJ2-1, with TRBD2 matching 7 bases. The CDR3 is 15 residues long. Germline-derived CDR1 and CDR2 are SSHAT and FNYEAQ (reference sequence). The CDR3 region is CASSISGAAYNEQFF. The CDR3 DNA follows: TGTGCTAGCAGCATAAGCGGGGCCGCCTACAATGAGCAGTTCTTC.

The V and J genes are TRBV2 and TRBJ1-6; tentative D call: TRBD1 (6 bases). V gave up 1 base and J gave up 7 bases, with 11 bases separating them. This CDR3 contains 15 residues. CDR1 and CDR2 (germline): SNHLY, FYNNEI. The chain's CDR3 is CASSEGAGANSPLHF. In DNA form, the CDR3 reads TGTGCCAGCAGTGAAGGGGCAGGGGCCAATTCACCCCTCCACTTT.

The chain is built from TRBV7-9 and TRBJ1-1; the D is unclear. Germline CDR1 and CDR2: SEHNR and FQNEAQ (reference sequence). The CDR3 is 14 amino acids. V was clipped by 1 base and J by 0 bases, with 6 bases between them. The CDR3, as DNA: TGTGCCAGCAGCTTAGAGCGGGTGAACACTGAAGCTTTCTTT. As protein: CASSLERVNTEAFF. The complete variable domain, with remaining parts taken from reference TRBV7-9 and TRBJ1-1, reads DTGVSQNPRHKITKRGQNVTFRCDPISEHNRLYWYRQTLGQGPEFLTYFQNEAQLEKSRLLSDRFSAERPKGSFSTLEIQRTEQGDSAMYLCASSLERVNTEAFFGQGTRLTVV.

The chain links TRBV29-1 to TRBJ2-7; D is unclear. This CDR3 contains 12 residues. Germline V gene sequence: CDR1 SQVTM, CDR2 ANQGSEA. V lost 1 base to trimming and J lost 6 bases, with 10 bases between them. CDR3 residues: CSVEATTAEQYF. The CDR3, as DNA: TGCAGCGTTGAAGCCACGACTGCCGAGCAGTACTTC.

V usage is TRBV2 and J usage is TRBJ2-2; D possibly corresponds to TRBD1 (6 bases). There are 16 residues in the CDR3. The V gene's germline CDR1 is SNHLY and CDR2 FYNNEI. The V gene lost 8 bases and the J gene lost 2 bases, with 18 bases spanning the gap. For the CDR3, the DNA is TGTGCCAGCGATTTAACAGGGAGCCAAAACACCGGGGAGCTGTTTTTT. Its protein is CASDLTGSQNTGELFF.

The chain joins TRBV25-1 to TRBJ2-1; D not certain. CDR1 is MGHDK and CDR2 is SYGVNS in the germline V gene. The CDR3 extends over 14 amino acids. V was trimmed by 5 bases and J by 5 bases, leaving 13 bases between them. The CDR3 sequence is CASSPKDGHNEQFF. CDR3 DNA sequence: TGTGCCAGCAGTCCTAAGGACGGCCACAATGAGCAGTTCTTC.

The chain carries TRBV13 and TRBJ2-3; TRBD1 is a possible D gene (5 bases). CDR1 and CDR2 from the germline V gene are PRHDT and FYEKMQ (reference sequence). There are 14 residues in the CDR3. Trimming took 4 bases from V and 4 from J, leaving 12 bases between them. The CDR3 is CASSSRVPADTQYF. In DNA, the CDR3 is TGTGCCAGCAGCTCCAGGGTTCCGGCAGATACGCAGTATTTT.

DNA for the CDR3: TGTGCCAGCAGCTTGGGACCGCGCCTGATGACTTTCTTT. This sequence encodes CASSLGPRLMTFF. V gene TRBV5-4 combines with J gene TRBJ1-1; D is undetermined. Germline lookup yields CDR1 SGHNT and CDR2 YYREEE (reference sequence). With 0 bases removed from V and 12 bases from J, the gap between germline ends came to 15 bases. The CDR3 has 13 amino acids.